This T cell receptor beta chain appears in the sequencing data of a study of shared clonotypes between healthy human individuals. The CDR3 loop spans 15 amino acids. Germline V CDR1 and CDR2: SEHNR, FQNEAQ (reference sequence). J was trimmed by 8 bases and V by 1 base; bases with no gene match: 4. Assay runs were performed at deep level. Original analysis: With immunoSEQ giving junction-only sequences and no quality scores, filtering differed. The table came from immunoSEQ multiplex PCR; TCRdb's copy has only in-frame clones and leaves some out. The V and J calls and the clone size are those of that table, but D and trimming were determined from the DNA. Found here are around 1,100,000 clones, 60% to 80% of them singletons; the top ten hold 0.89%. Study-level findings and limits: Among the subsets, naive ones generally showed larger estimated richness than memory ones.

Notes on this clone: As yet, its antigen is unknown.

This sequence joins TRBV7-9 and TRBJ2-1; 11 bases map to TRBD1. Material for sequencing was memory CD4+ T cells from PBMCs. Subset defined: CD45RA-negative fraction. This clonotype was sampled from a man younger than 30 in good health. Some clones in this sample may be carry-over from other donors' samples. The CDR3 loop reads CASSLEGQGAYEQFF. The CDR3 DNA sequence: TGTGCCAGCAGCTTAGAAGGACAGGGGGCCTATGAGCAGTTCTTC.